The table lists the clone carrying this TCR beta chain with many counts. Its cognate antigen is unknown. The CDR3 totals 13 residues. CDR1 is SQVTM, CDR2 ANQGSEA, per germline. The V and J ends lost 8 bases and 1 base, in that order; junction bases with no gene match: 8. The data belong to a study of CD8 T cells in ankylosing spondylitis. The study, taken as a whole, reports: Ankylosing spondylitis blood appeared to be characterized by a TCR beta motif of under ten highly homologous variants.

TCRdb re-called the 5' RACE reads with MiXCR, one entry per CDR3 protein. The sample carries hundreds of thousands of distinct CDR3 sequences, around 11% recorded once. Sequenced: blood, either unsorted or a sorted T cell fraction (not recorded which). V and J are TRBV29-1 and TRBJ2-7; 7 bases map to TRBD2. The TCR sequence derives from a male donor with ankylosing spondylitis. CDR3 DNA: TGCAGCTACAGACGGGGAGGGTCCTACGAGCAGTACTTC. Amino acids: CSYRRGGSYEQYF.